Following are 27 T cell receptor beta chains from one sample sequenced in a study of blood T cells in healthy people across ages. Combining a sample-barcoded 5' primer with a J-beta primer mix, a second PCR ran for roughly 6 to 11 cycles. TCRdb passed the 5' RACE reads through MiXCR, listing each CDR3 protein once. This repertoire shows around 900,000 distinct CDR3 sequences, roughly 51% found once; its top ten account for about a fifth. Sequencing was carried out using blood. All receptors derive from an older woman in good health.

This clonotype was picked up a small number of times. The chain recombines TRBV12-3 or TRBV12-4 with TRBJ2-5; 7 nucleotides line up with TRBD2. After removal of 7 bases from V and 4 bases from J, the junction contained 9 bases not matched to a gene. This CDR3 region has 14 residues. CDR3 in DNA: TGTGCCAGCATGCGGGAGTTCAGATTAGAGACCCAGTACTTC. It yields the protein CASMREFRLETQYF.

The V call is TRBV20-1, the J call TRBJ2-3; D remains ambiguous. Trimming removed 5 bases at V and 0 bases at J, with 12 bases between. The germline V gene has CDR1 DFQATT and CDR2 SNEGSKA (reference sequence). CDR3 length: 14 residues. Here the CDR3 reads CSALTDGSTDTQYF. The CDR3 DNA sequence: TGCAGTGCTCTTACGGACGGTAGCACAGATACGCAGTATTTT.

This clonotype was detected ten times or more. The rearrangement links TRBV6-2 or TRBV6-3 to TRBJ2-7; D gene ambiguous. From germline, CDR1 is MNHEY and CDR2 SVGEGT. CDR3 length: 11 residues. Deletions cut 6 bases from V and 3 bases from J, with 6 bases between. This CDR3 reads CASSDLYEQYF. The CDR3 DNA reads as TGTGCCAGCAGCGACCTCTACGAGCAGTACTTC.

The V and J genes are TRBV13 and TRBJ2-3, with 7 positions matching TRBD1. The CDR3 has 16 residues. The germline CDR1 and CDR2 sequences are PRHDT and FYEKMQ (reference sequence). V shed 5 bases, J shed 6 bases, and the junction held 14 bases outside the gene matches. Here the CDR3 DNA reads TGTGCCAGCAGCAAGACAGGGCCATCGAGTGAGGATACGCAGTATTTT. Its protein product is CASSKTGPSSEDTQYF.

V is TRBV12-3 or TRBV12-4 and J is TRBJ2-7; 10 nucleotides match TRBD2. The CDR3 runs 15 residues. Trimming removed 3 bases from V and 4 bases from J; junction bases left unmatched: 6. CDR3 coding DNA: TGTGCCAGCAGTTTTGGAGCGGGAGGGCAATACGAGCAGTACTTC. Translation: CASSFGAGGQYEQYF.

This chain links TRBV4-1 with TRBJ1-2, with TRBD1 matching over 8 bases. Per germline, CDR1 MGHRA and CDR2 YSYEKL. V lost 0 bases to trimming and J lost 6 bases; unmatched junction nucleotides: 6. The CDR3 has 15 amino acids. CDR3 region: CASSQEATGVNGYTF. DNA of the CDR3: TGCGCCAGCAGCCAAGAGGCGACAGGGGTCAATGGCTACACCTTC.

The rearrangement uses TRBV15 and TRBJ1-4; D gene uncertain. Trimming cost V 2 bases and J 7 bases, with 14 bases left between them. The germline V gene has CDR1 LNHNV and CDR2 YYDKDF (reference sequence). This CDR3 is 15 amino acids long. The DNA of the CDR3 is TGTGCCACCAGCAGACCAGACTGGGAGAGTGAAAAACTGTTTTTT. This sequence encodes CATSRPDWESEKLFF.

V usage is TRBV20-1 and J usage is TRBJ2-3; weak D call: TRBD2 (7 bases). Trimming cost V 0 bases and J 4 bases, with 11 bases left between them. Germline V gives CDR1 DFQATT, CDR2 SNEGSKA (reference sequence). The CDR3 is made up of 14 amino acids. The CDR3 loop reads CSARDTGRADTQYF. The DNA of the CDR3 is TGCAGTGCTAGAGATACAGGGAGGGCAGATACGCAGTATTTT.

This chain connects TRBV3-1 to TRBJ1-6; D unclear. Germline loops: CDR1 LGHDT, CDR2 YNNKEL (reference sequence). The ends were cut back, 1 base at V and 5 bases at J, with 6 bases in the middle. CDR3 length equals 14 residues. The CDR3, as DNA: TGTGCCAGCAGCCAAGGGCAGAATAATTCACCCCTCCACTTT. It yields the protein CASSQGQNNSPLHF.

The CDR3 bases are TGTGCCAGCAGCTTATTAGGGGATGGCTACACCTTC. Protein: CASSLLGDGYTF. This chain uses TRBV7-2 with TRBJ1-2, with a weak D call TRBD1 (5 bases). V was pared by 2 bases and J by 6 bases, with 7 bases between. The germline gives CDR1 SGHTA, CDR2 FQGNSA. This CDR3 has 12 residues.

The V call is TRBV6-5, the J call TRBJ2-1; 11 bases line up with TRBD2. V trimming: 0 bases; J trimming: 2 bases; junction bases outside the gene matches: 12. This CDR3 has 20 amino acids. CDR1 and CDR2 (germline): MNHEY, SVGAGI. CDR3 sequence: CASSYSMGLAGGGPYNEQFF. CDR3 coding DNA: TGTGCCAGCAGTTACTCGATGGGGCTAGCGGGAGGAGGGCCCTACAATGAGCAGTTCTTC.

This clonotype was seen a single time. The chain couples TRBV7-2 to TRBJ2-7; 7 positions match TRBD1. This CDR3 region has 15 residues. V was clipped by 1 base and J by 3 bases; unmatched bases: 6. Germline values: CDR1 SGHTA, CDR2 FQGNSA. CDR3 DNA: TGTGCCAGCAGCTTAGTTCAGACAGGGCTCTACGAGCAGTACTTC. Its protein product is CASSLVQTGLYEQYF. The entire variable domain, with the rest obtained from reference TRBV7-2 and TRBJ2-7, is as follows: GAGVSQSPSNKVTEKGKDVELRCDPISGHTALYWYRQSLGQGLEFLIYFQGNSAPDKSGLPSDRFSAERTGGSVSTLTIQRTQQEDSAVYLCASSLVQTGLYEQYFGPGTRLTVT.

This clonotype was detected only once. At one end, the junction sequence differs from germline, possibly due to a read error. The rearrangement joins TRBV20-1 to TRBJ1-5; TRBD1 matches at 7 bases. This CDR3 is built from 13 residues. Germline V lookup: CDR1 DFQATT, CDR2 SNEGSKA (reference sequence). In DNA, the CDR3 is TGCAGTGTAGGGACAGTGGTCAATCAGCCCCGGCATTTT. Translating gives CSVGTVVNQPRHF.

The J gene is TRBJ2-7, the V gene TRBV6-5; TRBD2 agrees at 8 bases. The junction had 17 bases not matched to a gene; V was cut back by 7 bases and J by 12 bases. The CDR3 has 14 amino acids. Looked up from germline, CDR1 is MNHEY and CDR2 is SVGAGI. The CDR3 here is CASTRPGGWETRYF. The CDR3 DNA is TGTGCCAGCACCCGACCGGGAGGGTGGGAGACCCGGTACTTC.

In this sample, this clonotype turned up a few times. The chain carries TRBV5-1 and TRBJ1-2; D possibly corresponds to TRBD1 (6 bases). V was trimmed by 3 bases and J by 0 bases, leaving 9 bases between them. The germline gives CDR1 SGHRS, CDR2 YFSETQ. This CDR3 region has 14 residues. The CDR3 reads CASSSDSSNYGYTF. The CDR3 coding sequence is TGCGCCAGCAGCTCGGACAGCTCTAACTATGGCTACACCTTC.

A few counts support this clonotype. The chain is built from TRBV7-8 and TRBJ2-7, with TRBD2 matching 10 bases. V shed 5 bases and J 6 bases; nucleotides not matched to a gene: 10. Germline CDR1 is SGHVS and CDR2 is FQNEAQ. CDR3 length: 15 amino acids. The CDR3, as DNA: TGTGCCAGCAGCGGTCAACTAGCGGGAACAAGCGAGCAGTACTTC. Protein: CASSGQLAGTSEQYF. Based on the CDR3 plus reference TRBV7-8 and TRBJ2-7, the full variable domain is GAGVSQSPRYKVAKRGQDVALRCDPISGHVSLFWYQQALGQGPEFLTYFQNEAQLDKSGLPSDRFFAERPEGSVSTLKIQRTQQEDSAVYLCASSGQLAGTSEQYFGPGTRLTVT.

The gene calls are TRBV28 and TRBJ2-5; 8 positions match TRBD1. This CDR3 has 16 residues. Germline V gene sequence: CDR1 MDHEN, CDR2 SYDVKM. The trim removed 2 bases at V and 11 bases at J, leaving 16 bases unmatched. This chain's CDR3 is CASSLGRQGLYNEQYF. CDR3 bases: TGTGCCAGCAGTTTAGGTAGACAGGGGCTGTACAATGAGCAGTACTTC.

The chain employs TRBV20-1 and TRBJ2-1; 7 bases are shared with TRBD1. Germline V gene data show CDR1 as DFQATT and CDR2 as SNEGSKA (reference sequence). The CDR3 loop spans 15 amino acids. Unmatched junction bases numbered 18, after V lost 6 bases and J lost 10 bases. In DNA form, the CDR3 reads TGCAGTGCCTCACAGGGGCTGAGAGTCCCCTACGAGCAGTTCTTC. Protein product: CSASQGLRVPYEQFF.

This sequence joins TRBV6-6 and TRBJ2-3; 9 bases match TRBD1. The length of the CDR3 is 13 residues. Germline loops: CDR1 MNHNY, CDR2 SVGAGI (reference sequence). After removal of 5 bases from V and 8 bases from J, the junction contained 5 bases not matched to a gene. As DNA, the CDR3 is TGTGCCAGCAGTGTACAGGGGGCAGGTACGCAGTATTTT. Translation gives CASSVQGAGTQYF.

The CDR3 protein is CAWSPPLAGPTDTQYF. The CDR3, as DNA: TGTGCCTGGAGTCCCCCTTTAGCGGGACCCACAGATACGCAGTATTTT. This chain links TRBV30 with TRBJ2-3, with TRBD2 identical over 8 bases. V lost 2 bases and J lost 2; bases outside the gene matches: 9. Germline CDR1 is GTSNPN and CDR2 is SVGIG (reference sequence). The CDR3 is 16 amino acids.

A word on this clonotype: Relative to the germline gene, one junction end is altered; a read error may explain this. The gene calls are TRBV6-6 and TRBJ1-1; D uncertain. CDR1 and CDR2 from the germline V gene are MNHNY and SVGAGI (reference sequence). The CDR3 is made up of 13 amino acids. CDR3 sequence: CASSDSSTTEAFF. In nucleotides, the CDR3 is TGTGCCAGCAGTGACTCGAGTACCACTGAAGCTTTCTTT.

This chain connects TRBV7-2 to TRBJ2-5; D possibly uses TRBD1 or TRBD2 (5 bases each). The J call could be wrong; TRBJ2-7 is a better fit for the DNA end. The CDR3 has 17 residues. CDR1 SGHTA and CDR2 FQGNSA come from the germline V gene. The CDR3 reads CASSLPPFGGNSNEQYF. The DNA for the CDR3 is TGTGCCAGCAGCTTACCCCCTTTTGGGGGAAACTCTAACGAGCAGTACTTC.

This chain connects TRBV6-2 or TRBV6-3 to TRBJ2-1; 8 bases align to TRBD2. The CDR3 spans 15 residues. After removal of 5 bases from V and 6 bases from J, the junction contained 9 bases not matched to a gene. CDR1 MNHEY and CDR2 SVGEGT come from the germline V gene. In DNA form, the CDR3 reads TGTGCCAGCAGTAACGAGGGACTAGTCGGCAATGAGCAGTTCTTC. Amino acid sequence: CASSNEGLVGNEQFF.

This sequence joins TRBV29-1 and TRBJ1-5; 10 nucleotides match TRBD1. Trimming cost V 5 bases and J 7 bases; bases outside gene matches: 8. Germline-derived CDR1 and CDR2 are SQVTM and ANQGSEA. CDR3 length equals 14 residues. CDR3 protein: CSVLDRGVRQPQHF. CDR3 sequence (DNA): TGCAGCGTTTTGGACAGGGGGGTTCGGCAGCCCCAGCATTTT.

This clonotype was observed a few times. The rearrangement uses TRBV10-3 and TRBJ1-2; tentative D call: TRBD1 (6 bases). V was shortened by 4 bases and J by 3 bases, with 15 bases between the two germline ends. The germline CDR1 and CDR2 sequences are ENHRY and SYGVKD. The CDR3 has 15 amino acids. The CDR3 nucleotides read TGTGCCATCAGTGGGGGACACCGTACCGACTATGGCTACACCTTC. Its translation is CAISGGHRTDYGYTF.

V and J are TRBV7-6 and TRBJ2-4, with TRBD2 identical over 11 bases. The DNA matches TRBJ2-7 better at its end, which makes the J call doubtful. Germline lookup yields CDR1 SGHVS and CDR2 FNYEAQ. The CDR3 covers 15 residues. CDR3 coding DNA: TGTGCCAGCAGCTTAGTTAGCGGGAGGGCCCCCGAGCAGTACTTC. This sequence encodes CASSLVSGRAPEQYF.

The rearrangement links TRBV4-1 to TRBJ2-7, with 8 positions matching TRBD2. The length of the CDR3 is 15 residues. V lost 4 bases to trimming and J lost 2 bases; unmatched junction nucleotides: 7. Germline-derived CDR1 and CDR2 are MGHRA and YSYEKL. The CDR3 spells CASSPGSGTTYEQYF. The CDR3 DNA sequence: TGCGCCAGCAGCCCGGGTAGCGGGACCACCTACGAGCAGTACTTC.